The clone carrying this TCR beta chain has more than one count but fewer than ten. TCRdb recomputed calls from the reads with MiXCR, one row per CDR3 protein. The table lists 200,000 to 300,000 distinct CDR3 sequences, 29% of them singletons. CDR3 length: 15 residues. The V gene's germline CDR1 is SEHNR and CDR2 FQNEAQ (reference sequence). V gave up 4 bases and J gave up 0 bases; unmatched junction bases: 4. The data originate from a study of kidney transplant recipient with SARS-CoV-2 infection. The source is a male patient younger than 45 who had COVID-19 and was a kidney transplant recipient. Certain T cells may be donor cells from the graft. This sample comprised a blood sample, obtained at baseline and between days 110 and 120 from a kidney transplant recipient. The chain joins TRBV7-9 to TRBJ2-3, with TRBD1 identical over 7 bases. CDR3 nucleotides: TGTGCCAGCAGCTCGCGGACAGGAAGCACAGATACGCAGTATTTT. Translated, it gives CASSSRTGSTDTQYF.